Listed below are T cell receptor beta chains from one sample, sequenced in a study of blood T cells in healthy people across ages. TCRdb ran MiXCR on the 5' RACE reads and lists one entry per CDR3 protein. Here the sample spans about 1.4 million distinct CDR3 sequences, 45% to 70% being singletons. Sequencing used blood. All receptors come from a man aged 18 to 29 in good health. CDR3s include the opening cysteine and the closing phenylalanine or tryptophan. A D gene is named only where the DNA matches it firmly. A row's size may be missing; if present it is once, few, many or a size class.

>TRBJ2-4|TRBD2|TRBV2|-
CASSEGPSGKNIQYF
TGTGCCAGCAGTGAAGGTCCTAGCGGAAAAAACATTCAGTACTTC
>TRBJ2-3|-|TRBV7-2|-
CASSLLPGVDTQYF
TGTGCCAGCAGCTTGCTACCTGGCGTAGATACGCAGTATTTT
>TRBJ2-1|-|TRBV29-1|few
CSALRQVQYNEQFF
TGCAGCGCACTCAGACAGGTGCAATACAATGAGCAGTTCTTC
>TRBJ1-2|TRBD1|TRBV5-5|-
CASRHQTGTVGGYTF
TGTGCCAGCAGACACCAGACCGGGACAGTGGGGGGCTACACCTTC
>TRBJ2-3|TRBD1|TRBV7-9|-
CASSQDRTTDTQYF
TGTGCCAGCAGCCAGGACAGGACCACAGATACGCAGTATTTT
>TRBJ1-1|-|TRBV5-1|-
CASSPWPGAEDTEAFF
TGCGCCAGCAGCCCCTGGCCGGGCGCGGAGGACACTGAAGCTTTCTTT
>TRBJ2-2|-|TRBV6-2/TRBV6-3|-
CASSKGPGELFF
TGTGCCAGCAGTAAGGGTCCCGGGGAGCTGTTTTTT
>TRBJ1-5|TRBD1|TRBV12-3/TRBV12-4|-
CASSLAKGANQPQHF
TGTGCCAGCAGTTTAGCGAAGGGGGCGAATCAGCCCCAGCATTTT
>TRBJ2-7|TRBD1|TRBV6-2/TRBV6-3|few
CASLPWTGEYEQYF
TGTGCCAGCCTCCCTTGGACAGGGGAATACGAGCAGTACTTC
>TRBJ2-3|TRBD2|TRBV29-1|few
CSASLVDGGDTQYF
TGCAGCGCGAGCCTCGTCGACGGGGGGGATACGCAGTATTTT
>TRBJ2-5|TRBD1|TRBV20-1|-
CSARDRGSQETQYF
TGCAGTGCTAGGGACAGGGGAAGCCAAGAGACCCAGTACTTC
>TRBJ2-1|-|TRBV20-1|-
CSAFLSSGFNEQFF
TGCAGTGCCTTCTTATCCTCGGGGTTCAATGAGCAGTTCTTC
>TRBJ2-2|-|TRBV9|-
CASSPSQGRGTGELFF
TGTGCCAGCAGCCCTAGCCAGGGGCGCGGCACCGGGGAGCTGTTTTTT
>TRBJ2-7|-|TRBV7-2|-
CASSFTGSTYEQYF
TGTGCCAGCAGCTTCACAGGGTCGACCTACGAGCAGTACTTC
>TRBJ2-1|-|TRBV29-1|-
CSVGSQGVEQFF
TGCAGCGTTGGATCTCAGGGAGTAGAGCAGTTCTTC
>TRBJ1-2|-|TRBV20-1|-
CSARVDGLYYGYTF
TGCAGTGCTAGAGTAGACGGCCTTTACTATGGCTACACCTTC
>TRBJ1-3|TRBD1|TRBV7-2|-
CASRVQGSGNTIYF
TGTGCCAGCAGGGTACAGGGGTCTGGAAACACCATATATTTT
>TRBJ2-7|-|TRBV6-1|-
CASSEYGAEKDEQYF
TGTGCCAGCAGTGAATATGGGGCGGAAAAGGACGAGCAGTACTTC
>TRBJ1-1|-|TRBV7-2|-
CASSLGLDHTEAFF
TGTGCCAGCAGCTTAGGACTCGATCACACTGAAGCTTTCTTT
>TRBJ2-1|TRBD2|TRBV6-2/TRBV6-3|-
CASRLAGGSSYNEQFF
TGTGCCTCGCGACTAGCGGGAGGGAGCTCCTACAATGAGCAGTTCTTC
>TRBJ2-1|-|TRBV5-1|-
CASSWGQGSNEQFF
TGCGCCAGCAGCTGGGGGCAAGGCTCCAATGAGCAGTTCTTC
>TRBJ2-1|-|TRBV25-1|-
CASSQASETNEQFF
TGTGCCAGCAGCCAGGCTAGCGAGACCAATGAGCAGTTCTTC
>TRBJ1-6|-|TRBV5-1|-
CASADGGGTSPLHF
TGCGCCAGTGCTGATGGGGGTGGCACGTCACCCCTCCACTTT
>TRBJ2-7|TRBD1|TRBV6-5|-
CASTTPGQGSGGEYF
TGTGCCAGCACCACACCGGGACAGGGTTCTGGTGGGGAGTACTTC
>TRBJ2-7|TRBD2|TRBV4-1|-
CASSQEPPAGVIHEQYF
TGCGCCAGCAGCCAAGAACCTCCAGCGGGAGTAATACACGAGCAGTACTTC
>TRBJ2-7|-|TRBV27|-
CASRLPGSYEQYF
TGTGCCAGTCGACTCCCGGGCTCCTACGAGCAGTACTTC
>TRBJ2-7|-|TRBV10-3|-
CAISDSGRGAYEQYF
TGTGCCATCAGTGACTCAGGGAGAGGAGCCTACGAGCAGTACTTC
>TRBJ1-1|-|TRBV28|-
CASSLVSDLHTEAFF
TGTGCCAGCAGTTTAGTGTCAGATCTTCACACTGAAGCTTTCTTT
>TRBJ2-3|-|TRBV27|-
CASAYYGGATDTQYF
TGTGCCAGCGCCTACTATGGGGGGGCGACAGATACGCAGTATTTT
>TRBJ1-5|-|TRBV15|-
CATSKIWDQPQHF
TGTGCCACCAGCAAAATCTGGGATCAGCCCCAGCATTTT
>TRBJ1-5|-|TRBV4-1|-
CASNLQGGGQPQHF
TGCGCCAGCAACCTCCAAGGGGGGGGCCAGCCCCAGCATTTT
>TRBJ2-3|-|TRBV21-1|-
CASSWWADLCTDTQYF
TGTGCCAGCAGCTGGTGGGCAGACCTTTGCACAGATACGCAGTATTTT
>TRBJ1-2|-|TRBV20-1|many
CSASLGTTSYTF
TGCAGTGCGAGCCTAGGGACGACGAGCTACACCTTC
>TRBJ2-7|TRBD2|TRBV20-1|few
CSARPTSGAYEQYF
TGCAGTGCTCGACCGACTAGCGGGGCCTACGAGCAGTACTTC
>TRBJ2-1|-|TRBV24-1|few
CATSERQGGSYNEQFF
TGTGCCACCAGTGAAAGGCAGGGGGGATCCTACAATGAGCAGTTCTTC
>TRBJ1-1|-|TRBV20-1|-
CSASGTELNTEAFF
TGCAGTGCTAGTGGAACCGAATTAAACACTGAAGCTTTCTTT
>TRBJ2-7|TRBD2|TRBV2|-
CASRPGLAGVEQYF
TGTGCCAGCAGACCGGGACTAGCGGGAGTCGAGCAGTACTTC
>TRBJ2-1|-|TRBV18|-
CASSPRAGPGSYNEQFF
TGTGCCAGCTCACCACGGGCGGGGCCCGGGTCCTACAATGAGCAGTTCTTC
>TRBJ2-3|TRBD2|TRBV27|-
CDSSAQRGAITDTQYF
TGTGACAGCAGTGCACAGCGGGGGGCGATCACAGATACGCAGTATTTT
>TRBJ2-5|-|TRBV6-2/TRBV6-3|-
CASSYPPPLYF
TGTGCCAGCAGTTACCCCCCACCCCTGTACTTC
>TRBJ2-3|-|TRBV10-3|few
CAISERESGPDTQYF
TGTGCCATCAGTGAGCGGGAGTCGGGGCCTGATACGCAGTATTTT
>TRBJ2-7|-|TRBV20-1|few
CSARTAYEQYF
TGCAGTGCTAGGACCGCCTACGAGCAGTACTTC
>TRBJ1-6|-|TRBV4-2|many
CASSQGQSDSPLHF
TGTGCCAGCAGCCAAGGTCAGTCGGATTCACCCCTCCACTTT
>TRBJ1-1|-|TRBV9|few
CASSVATGFRTDTEAFF
TGTGCCAGCAGCGTAGCCACTGGCTTCCGGACCGACACTGAAGCTTTCTTT
>TRBJ2-1|TRBD2|TRBV29-1|-
CSGYAGGPDEQFF
TGCAGCGGGTACGCGGGGGGCCCAGATGAGCAGTTCTTC
>TRBJ2-5|-|TRBV7-8|few
CASSKSHFETQYF
TGTGCCAGCAGCAAGTCCCACTTCGAGACCCAGTACTTC
>TRBJ2-1|-|TRBV29-1|few
CSGGGGGDEQFF
TGCAGCGGGGGAGGGGGGGGCGATGAGCAGTTCTTC
>TRBJ2-3|-|TRBV5-1|few
CASTLGETSTDTQYF
TGCGCCAGCACACTGGGGGAGACTAGCACAGATACGCAGTATTTT
>TRBJ2-1|-|TRBV7-2|-
CASSLPLGRWIDEQFF
TGTGCCAGCAGCTTACCTTTAGGGCGGTGGATTGATGAGCAGTTCTTC
>TRBJ2-5|TRBD2|TRBV20-1|-
CSARDTSGGIWDERYF
TGCAGTGCTAGAGATACGAGCGGGGGGATTTGGGACGAGCGGTACTTC
>TRBJ2-7|-|TRBV10-3|-
CAISGGLIHSEDEQYF
TGTGCCATCAGTGGGGGTCTAATCCATAGCGAGGACGAGCAGTACTTC
>TRBJ2-7|TRBD1|TRBV25-1|few
CASSKTRGFGEQYF
TGTGCCAGCAGCAAGACCAGGGGGTTCGGCGAGCAGTACTTC
>TRBJ1-5|TRBD1|TRBV6-5|few
CASSYGTGGNQPQHF
TGTGCCAGCAGTTACGGGACAGGGGGTAATCAGCCCCAGCATTTT
>TRBJ2-7|TRBD2|TRBV14|-
CASSQRGGPAIYEQYF
TGTGCCAGCAGCCAACGGGGGGGGCCAGCCATCTACGAGCAGTACTTC
>TRBJ2-3|-|TRBV11-2|-
CASSPSPGVTDTQYF
TGTGCCAGCAGCCCATCCCCGGGGGTCACAGATACGCAGTATTTT